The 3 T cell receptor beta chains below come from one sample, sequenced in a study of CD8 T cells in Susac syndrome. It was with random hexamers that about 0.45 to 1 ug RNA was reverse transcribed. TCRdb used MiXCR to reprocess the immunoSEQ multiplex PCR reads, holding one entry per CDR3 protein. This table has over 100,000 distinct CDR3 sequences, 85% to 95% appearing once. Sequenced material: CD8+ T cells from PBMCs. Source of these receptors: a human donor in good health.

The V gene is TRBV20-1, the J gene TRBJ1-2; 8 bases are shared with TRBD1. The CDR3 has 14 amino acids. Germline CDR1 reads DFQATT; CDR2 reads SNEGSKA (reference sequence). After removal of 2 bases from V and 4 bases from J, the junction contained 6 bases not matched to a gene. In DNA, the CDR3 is TGCAGTGCTAGACCCAGGGGGCTCGCCTATGGCTACACCTTC. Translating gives CSARPRGLAYGYTF.

CDR3 DNA sequence: TGTGCCAGCAGTTACTTCGGGACAGTCGAAAGGAGGGAGCTGTTTTTT. Translation gives CASSYFGTVERRELFF. The chain uses TRBV6-5 and TRBJ2-2, with 7 bases identical to TRBD1. V trimming: 1 base; J trimming: 9 bases; junction bases outside the gene matches: 11. Germline CDR1 is MNHEY and CDR2 is SVGAGI. The CDR3 sequence is 16 residues long.

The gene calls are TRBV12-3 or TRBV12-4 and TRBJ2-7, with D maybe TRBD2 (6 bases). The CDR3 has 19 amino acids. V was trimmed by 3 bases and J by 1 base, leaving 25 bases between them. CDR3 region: CASSFAVAGSGRQSYEQYF. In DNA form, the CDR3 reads TGTGCCAGCAGTTTCGCGGTAGCCGGTAGCGGTCGGCAGTCCTACGAGCAGTACTTC.